The clone carrying this T cell receptor (beta chain) was seen repeatedly, ten times or more. One entry per CDR3 protein results from TCRdb running MiXCR on the RT-PCR reads. The profile covers about 680,000 distinct CDR3 sequences, with about 14% appearing a single time and 3% to 4.5% taken by the ten largest. The TCR sequence derives from a female donor in good health, serving as a healthy control. The specimen sequenced was memory CD4+ T cells from blood.

CDR3 residues: CASSPYKGEQYF. For the CDR3, the DNA is TGTGCCAGCAGCCCCTATAAGGGGGAGCAGTACTTC. The chain links TRBV7-8 to TRBJ2-7; D possibly corresponds to TRBD1 (5 bases). Germline V gives CDR1 SGHVS, CDR2 FQNEAQ. The CDR3 consists of 12 residues. The V end lost 5 bases, the J end lost 7 bases, and 12 bases lay between the germline ends.